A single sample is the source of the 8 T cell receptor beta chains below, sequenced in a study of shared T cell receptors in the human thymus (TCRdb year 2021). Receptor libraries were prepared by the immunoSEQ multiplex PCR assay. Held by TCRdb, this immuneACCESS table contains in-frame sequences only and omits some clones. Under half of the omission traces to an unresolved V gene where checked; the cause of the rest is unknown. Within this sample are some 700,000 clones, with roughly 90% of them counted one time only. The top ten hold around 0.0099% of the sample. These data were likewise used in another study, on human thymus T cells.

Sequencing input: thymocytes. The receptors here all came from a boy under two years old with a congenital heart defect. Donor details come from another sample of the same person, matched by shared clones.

The CDR3 nucleotides read TGCAGCACTAGGGAGAGCTACGAGCAGTACTTC. This codes for CSTRESYEQYF. The gene calls are TRBV29-1 and TRBJ2-7; TRBD2 might be the D (5 bases). Trimming removed 8 bases from V and 3 bases from J, with 11 bases in between. The CDR3 spans 11 residues. In germline, CDR1 is SQVTM, CDR2 ANQGSEA.

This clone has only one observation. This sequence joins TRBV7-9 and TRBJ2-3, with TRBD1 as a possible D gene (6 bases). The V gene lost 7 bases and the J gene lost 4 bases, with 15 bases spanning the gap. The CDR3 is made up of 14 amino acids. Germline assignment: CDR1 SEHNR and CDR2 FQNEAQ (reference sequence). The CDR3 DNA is TGTGCCAGCACCCAGGGGCCGCGGTCAGATACGCAGTATTTT. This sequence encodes CASTQGPRSDTQYF. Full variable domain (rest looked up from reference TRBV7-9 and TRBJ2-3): DTGVSQNPRHKITKRGQNVTFRCDPISEHNRLYWYRQTLGQGPEFLTYFQNEAQLEKSRLLSDRFSAERPKGSFSTLEIQRTEQGDSAMYLCASTQGPRSDTQYFGPGTRLTVL.

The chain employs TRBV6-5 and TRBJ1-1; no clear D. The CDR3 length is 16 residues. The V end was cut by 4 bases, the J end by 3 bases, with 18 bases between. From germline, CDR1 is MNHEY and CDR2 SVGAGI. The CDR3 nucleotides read TGTGCCAGCAGTTGCGGGCCCTCAAACGGGGACACTGAAGCTTTCTTT. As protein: CASSCGPSNGDTEAFF.

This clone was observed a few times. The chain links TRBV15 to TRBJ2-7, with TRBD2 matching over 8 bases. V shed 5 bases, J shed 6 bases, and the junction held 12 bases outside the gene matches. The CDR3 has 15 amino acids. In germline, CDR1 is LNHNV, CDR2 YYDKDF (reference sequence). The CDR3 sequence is CATSYSGTRKSEQYF. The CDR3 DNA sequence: TGTGCCACCAGCTACTCCGGGACTAGAAAGTCCGAGCAGTACTTC.

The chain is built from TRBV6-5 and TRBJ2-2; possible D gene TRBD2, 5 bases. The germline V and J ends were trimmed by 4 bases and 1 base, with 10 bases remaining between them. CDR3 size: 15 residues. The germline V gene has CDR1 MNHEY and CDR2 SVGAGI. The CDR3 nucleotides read TGTGCCAGCAGTTTCGGCGGGTTGAACACCGGGGAGCTGTTTTTT. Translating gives CASSFGGLNTGELFF.

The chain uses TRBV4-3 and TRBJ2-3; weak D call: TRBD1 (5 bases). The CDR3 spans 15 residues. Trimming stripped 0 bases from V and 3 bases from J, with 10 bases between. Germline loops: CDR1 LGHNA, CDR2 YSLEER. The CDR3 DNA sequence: TGCGCCAGCAGCCAAGAGATAAGGGGAACAGATACGCAGTATTTT. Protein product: CASSQEIRGTDTQYF.

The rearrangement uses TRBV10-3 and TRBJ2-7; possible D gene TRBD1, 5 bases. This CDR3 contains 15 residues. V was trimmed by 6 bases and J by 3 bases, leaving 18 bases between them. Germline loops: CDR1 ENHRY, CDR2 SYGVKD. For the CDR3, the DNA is TGTGCCATCAGAGGTCCGGGTGACAGAGGCTACGAGCAGTACTTC. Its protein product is CAIRGPGDRGYEQYF.

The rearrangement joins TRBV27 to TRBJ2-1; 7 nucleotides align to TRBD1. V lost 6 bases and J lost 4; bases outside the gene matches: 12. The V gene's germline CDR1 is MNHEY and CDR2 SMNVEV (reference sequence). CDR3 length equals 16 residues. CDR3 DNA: TGTGCCAGCAGCATACAGGGGCGAGGGATTTACAATGAGCAGTTCTTC. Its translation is CASSIQGRGIYNEQFF.